The 9 T cell receptor beta chains presented below share a single source sample, sequenced in a study of response to subunit inactivated influenza vaccine. TCRdb reprocessed the RT-PCR reads with MiXCR, giving one entry per CDR3 protein. In the table there are around 540,000 distinct CDR3 sequences, approximately 12% of which are singletons. Sample: PBMCs from blood, taken on the day of vaccination. These receptors came from a man in his forties or fifties who received an inactivated influenza vaccine.

This clonotype occurred a few times. The V call is TRBV5-6, the J call TRBJ2-3; D is perhaps TRBD2 (5 bases). The CDR3 totals 14 residues. Trimming took 2 bases from V and 6 from J, leaving 13 bases between them. CDR1 is SGHDT and CDR2 is YYEEEE in the germline V gene. Here the CDR3 DNA reads TGTGCCAGCAGCTTCTCGGGGTCTGGGGATACGCAGTATTTT. This codes for CASSFSGSGDTQYF.

This clonotype was counted ten times or more. The chain has TRBV5-4 and TRBJ2-1; 10 bases are a match to TRBD2. The germline V gene encodes CDR1 SGHNT and CDR2 YYREEE (reference sequence). The CDR3 sequence is 15 residues long. J gave up 6 bases and V 5 bases, and 8 bases lay outside the gene matches. CDR3 coding DNA: TGTGCCAGCAGACCTCTAGCGGGAGAAGGCAATGAGCAGTTCTTC. Amino acids: CASRPLAGEGNEQFF.

This clonotype was seen only a few times. This sequence joins TRBV7-8 and TRBJ2-3, with D possibly TRBD2 on 5 matching bases. Germline CDR1 reads SGHVS; CDR2 reads FQNEAQ. Trimming stripped 5 bases from V and 3 bases from J, with 12 bases between. The CDR3 has 14 amino acids. CDR3: CASSPERRTDTQYF. CDR3 bases: TGTGCCAGCAGCCCGGAGAGGAGGACAGATACGCAGTATTTT. Full variable domain (remainder filled in from reference TRBV7-8 and TRBJ2-3): GAGVSQSPRYKVAKRGQDVALRCDPISGHVSLFWYQQALGQGPEFLTYFQNEAQLDKSGLPSDRFFAERPEGSVSTLKIQRTQQEDSAVYLCASSPERRTDTQYFGPGTRLTVL.

This clonotype was seen many times. The genes are TRBV4-3 and TRBJ2-7; 8 bases align to TRBD1. V shed 4 bases, J shed 3 bases, and the junction held 5 bases outside the gene matches. The CDR3 consists of 14 residues. Germline assignment: CDR1 LGHNA and CDR2 YSLEER. The CDR3 loop reads CASSRDRGNYEQYF. For the CDR3, the DNA is TGCGCCAGCAGCCGAGACAGGGGCAACTACGAGCAGTACTTC.

The chain recombines TRBV20-1 with TRBJ1-5; D gene ambiguous. Per germline, CDR1 DFQATT and CDR2 SNEGSKA (reference sequence). The CDR3 spans 14 residues. Trimming shortened V by 3 bases and J by 0 bases, and 9 bases separated the two germline ends. The chain's CDR3 is CSASWIYSNQPQHF. For the CDR3, the DNA is TGCAGTGCTAGCTGGATTTATAGCAATCAGCCCCAGCATTTT.

This clonotype has a handful of counts. This rearrangement joins TRBV3-1 to TRBJ2-7; D gene uncertain. The germline gives CDR1 LGHDT, CDR2 YNNKEL (reference sequence). V gave up 1 base and J gave up 7 bases, with 11 bases separating them. The CDR3 is 13 residues long. The DNA of the CDR3 is TGTGCCAGCAGCCAAGCGTTTGGGTGGGAGCAGTACTTC. Its protein product is CASSQAFGWEQYF.

This sequence joins TRBV7-2 and TRBJ1-5; 7 bases line up with TRBD1. V shed 5 bases and J 3 bases; nucleotides not matched to a gene: 10. This CDR3 comprises 16 residues. Germline assignment: CDR1 SGHTA and CDR2 FQGNSA. This CDR3 reads CASSKDRTPHNQPQHF. The CDR3, as DNA: TGTGCCAGCAGCAAGGACAGGACGCCACACAATCAGCCCCAGCATTTT.

This clonotype was seen a few times. The chain employs TRBV29-1 and TRBJ2-3, with D perhaps matching TRBD2 (5 bases). The CDR3 consists of 14 residues. Deletions cut 4 bases from V and 2 bases from J, with 13 bases between. Per germline, CDR1 SQVTM and CDR2 ANQGSEA. CDR3 sequence (DNA): TGCAGCGTTGTCGGGATGGTGCACACAGATACGCAGTATTTT. Its protein is CSVVGMVHTDTQYF.

The table lists this clonotype with many counts. The V call is TRBV5-6, the J call TRBJ1-6; 8 nucleotides line up with TRBD1. Germline V CDR1 and CDR2: SGHDT, YYEEEE. The CDR3 spans 16 residues. V gave up 3 bases and J gave up 6 bases; unmatched junction bases: 8. CDR3 bases: TGTGCCAGCAGCTCCGGGACAGGTCTTCTTAATTCACCCCTCCACTTT. It translates to CASSSGTGLLNSPLHF.